This paragraph reports one T cell receptor beta chain. Its antigen is still unknown. Per-base qualities were not stored, and no clone one base away is much larger. Additional DNA sequences in this sample encode the identical CDR3. Patients with a history of autoimmune disease or receiving systemic immunosuppression were excluded from the trial. Peripheral blood for TCR sequencing was drawn from every dose cohort at baseline, at cycle 4 day 1 and at cycle 7 day 1. Samples came from an open-label, multicenter, first-in-human phase I dose-escalation trial of ivuxolimab. Adults with locally advanced or metastatic head and neck squamous cell, hepatocellular, melanoma or renal cell carcinoma were enrolled in the trial. Before TCR sequencing, CD4+ T cells and CD8+ T cells were sorted from peripheral blood as separate populations. The CDR3 runs 13 residues from the cysteine to the phenylalanine. Of the read, only the CDR3 DNA is kept; its 39 bases are in frame from base 1. The V and J ends are trimmed by 4 bases and 1 base, leaving 7 bases between them. CDR1 MNHEY and CDR2 SMNVEV were looked up in the germline V gene (reference sequence).

The data stem from a study of OX40 agonist ivuxolimab in advanced cancers. About the full investigation: Ivuxolimab was an agonistic, fully human IgG2 monoclonal antibody directed against OX40 (CD134), a costimulatory receptor. Of the roughly 54 dose-escalation patients, hepatocellular carcinoma was present in roughly 19, melanoma in around 15, renal cell carcinoma in 9 and head and neck cancer in 9. The point of sequencing TCRbeta in the periphery was to test whether ivuxolimab changed TCR sequence diversity and drove clonal T-cell expansion. In the dose-escalation cohort, more than 80% of patients were male, and the mean age was approximately 60 years with a range of roughly 20 to 79. The paper describes the monotherapy dose-escalation part (N ≈ 50 patients) of the phase I trial of ivuxolimab. Prior anti-PD-1, anti-PD-L1 or anti-CTLA-4 therapy was permitted, and checkpoint inhibitors had been received by under 50% of dose-escalation patients. Intravenous ivuxolimab was administered to patients every 2 weeks at six dose levels: 0.01, 0.1, 0.3, 1.5, 3 and 10 mg/kg. Partial responses occurred in three dose-escalation patients: two with cutaneous melanoma and one with hepatocellular carcinoma.

Genomic DNA was extracted from sorted cells for sequencing of the TCRbeta CDR3 region. The immunoSEQ Assay was used to sequence the TCRbeta CDR3 regions. The source is immuneACCESS, and TCRdb retained only in-frame sequences with V and J called. Part of the clones is not carried over; for the studies checked, unresolved V genes explain less than half of this, and the remainder is unexplained. A total of around 20,000 clones appear in this sample, about 67% of them only once. Roughly a fifth of the sample rests with the top ten. The investigation overall reported the following: At doses of 0.1 to 3.0 mg/kg, clonal expansion of both CD4+ and CD8+ blood T cells was observed from baseline to week 6. In partial responders in the 0.1-3.0 mg/kg groups, normalized peripheral clonal expansion was found to be among the lowest, especially among CD8+ T cells. After ivuxolimab, more expanded clones were found on average in CD8+ T cells than in CD4+ T cells. Antigen specificity was not determined for the clonally expanded peripheral T cells. Low levels of normalized T-cell clonal expansion were also seen in some patients who did not respond.

The receptor was isolated from an adult with an advanced solid tumor such as melanoma, head and neck, liver or kidney cancer. The source material was CD4+ or CD8+ T cells sorted from blood, sampled in a trial of the OX40 agonist ivuxolimab. Here the chain combines TRBV27 and TRBJ1-2, with the identity of the D gene unclear. CDR3 sequence: CASSSDGNYGYTF. Read as DNA, the sequence is TGTGCCAGCAGTTCTGACGGTAACTATGGCTACACCTTC.